This T cell receptor beta chain was found in a study of vaccination effects on CD4 cells after COVID-19. Overall study context: Prior to sequencing, the ViraFEST assay stimulated PBMC with viral peptide pools, which expanded the antigen-specific CD4+ T cells.

A 10-day culture period preceded the isolation of CD4+ T cells. Sometime from March through December 2020, the person acquired a SARS-CoV-2 infection that PCR confirmed. Two doses of BNT162b2 or mRNA-1273 vaccine were administered to participants. In regard to this clone: As yet, its antigen is unknown.

Produced via immunoSEQ multiplex PCR; TCRdb's table is partial and in-frame only. The profile covers tens of thousands of clones, with about 70% appearing a single time and 5% to 6.5% taken by the ten largest. The germline V gene encodes CDR1 SGHTA and CDR2 FQGNSA. V was pared by 1 base and J by 5 bases, with 5 bases between. The CDR3 contains 12 residues. This TCR derives from a human donor who had a prior SARS-CoV-2 infection. The chain employs TRBV7-2 and TRBJ1-2; D unresolved. Material: CD4+ T cells from PBMCs cultured without peptide, obtained after COVID-19 vaccination. CDR3 nucleotide sequence: TGTGCCAGCAGCTTAGGGCTTTATGGCTACACCTTC. Protein: CASSLGLYGYTF.